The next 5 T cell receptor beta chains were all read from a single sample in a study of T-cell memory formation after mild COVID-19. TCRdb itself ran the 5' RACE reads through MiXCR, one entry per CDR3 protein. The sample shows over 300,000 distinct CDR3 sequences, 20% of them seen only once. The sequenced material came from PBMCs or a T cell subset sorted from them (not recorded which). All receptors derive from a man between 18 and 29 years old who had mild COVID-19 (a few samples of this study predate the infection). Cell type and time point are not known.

The CDR3 loop is CASSSSSGGGAGNTQYF. The CDR3 DNA is TGTGCCAGCAGCTCCTCTAGCGGTGGGGGGGCCGGGAATACGCAGTATTTT. V gene TRBV7-2 combines with J gene TRBJ2-3; D is perhaps TRBD2 (7 bases). V shed 4 bases and J shed 7 bases, with 24 bases lying between them. CDR1 and CDR2 (germline): SGHTA, FQGNSA. The length of the CDR3 is 17 residues. Full variable domain (outside the CDR3, taken from reference TRBV7-2 and TRBJ2-3): GAGVSQSPSNKVTEKGKDVELRCDPISGHTALYWYRQSLGQGLEFLIYFQGNSAPDKSGLPSDRFSAERTGGSVSTLTIQRTQQEDSAVYLCASSSSSGGGAGNTQYFGPGTRLTVL.

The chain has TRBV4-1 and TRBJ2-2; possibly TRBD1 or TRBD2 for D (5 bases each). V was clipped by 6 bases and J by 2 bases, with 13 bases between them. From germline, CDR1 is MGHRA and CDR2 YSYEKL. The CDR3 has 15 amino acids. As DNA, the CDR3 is TGCGCCAGCAGGGGCCGGGACGTAAACACCGGGGAGCTGTTTTTT. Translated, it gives CASRGRDVNTGELFF.

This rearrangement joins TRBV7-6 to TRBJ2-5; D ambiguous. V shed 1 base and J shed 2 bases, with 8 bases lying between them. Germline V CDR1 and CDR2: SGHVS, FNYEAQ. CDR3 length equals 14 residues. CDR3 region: CASSLEGSQETQYF. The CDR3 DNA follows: TGTGCCAGCAGCTTAGAGGGCAGTCAAGAGACCCAGTACTTC. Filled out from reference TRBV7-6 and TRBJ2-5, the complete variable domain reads GAGVSQSPRYKVTKRGQDVALRCDPISGHVSLYWYRQALGQGPEFLTYFNYEAQQDKSGLPNDRFSAERPEGSISTLTIQRTEQRDSAMYRCASSLEGSQETQYFGPGTRLLVL.

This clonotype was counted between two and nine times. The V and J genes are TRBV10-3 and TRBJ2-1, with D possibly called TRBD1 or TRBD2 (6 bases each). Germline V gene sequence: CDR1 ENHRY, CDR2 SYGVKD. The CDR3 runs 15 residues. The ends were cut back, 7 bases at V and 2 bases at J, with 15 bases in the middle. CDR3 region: CAINGEGGPYNEQFF. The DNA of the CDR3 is TGTGCCATCAACGGCGAGGGGGGTCCCTACAATGAGCAGTTCTTC.

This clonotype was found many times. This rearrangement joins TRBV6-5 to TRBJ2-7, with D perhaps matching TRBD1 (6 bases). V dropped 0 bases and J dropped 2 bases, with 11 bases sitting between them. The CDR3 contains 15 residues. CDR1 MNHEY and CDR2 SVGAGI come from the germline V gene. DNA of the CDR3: TGTGCCAGCAGTTACTCCCTGGACAGCGCCTACGAGCAGTACTTC. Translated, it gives CASSYSLDSAYEQYF.